The 29 T cell receptor beta chains below come from one sample, sequenced in a study of glioma-infiltrating T cells. TCR alpha and beta CDR3 regions were amplified from RNA using iRepertoire nested multiplex PCR. A single record per CDR3 protein comes from TCRdb applying MiXCR to the multiplex PCR reads. Of roughly 3,100 distinct CDR3 sequences detected, around 45% appear once; the ten largest clones hold approximately 52%. Sequences were obtained from glioma tissue, nonneoplastic brain tissue, or PBMCs (not recorded which). Receptors were obtained from a human donor with low-grade glioma or glioblastoma, undergoing nonglioma brain surgery, or in good health (not recorded which).

This clonotype turned up a few times. The chain has TRBV12-3 or TRBV12-4 and TRBJ1-1, with 8 bases identical to TRBD1. V trimming: 7 bases; J trimming: 7 bases; junction bases outside the gene matches: 11. The CDR3 runs to 14 residues. The CDR3 region is CASIPQGARNEAFF. The CDR3 coding sequence is TGTGCCAGCATTCCCCAGGGGGCGCGGAATGAAGCTTTCTTT.

As DNA, the CDR3 is TGTGCCAGCAGTTTCTATTCGACAGGTTCACCCCTCCACTTT. Translating it yields CASSFYSTGSPLHF. The chain is built from TRBV27 and TRBJ1-6; TRBD1 is a possible D gene (6 bases). V lost 3 bases to trimming and J lost 9 bases, with 12 bases between them. Per germline, CDR1 MNHEY and CDR2 SMNVEV (reference sequence). The CDR3 totals 14 residues.

The V and J genes are TRBV6-2 or TRBV6-3 and TRBJ2-7, with D maybe TRBD2 (6 bases). Trimming left V 2 bases short and J 7 bases short, with 15 bases between. In germline, CDR1 is MNHEY, CDR2 SVGEGT. The CDR3 consists of 14 residues. The CDR3 DNA sequence: TGTGCCAGCAGTTACGGGACTTATTGGGGAGAGCAGTACTTC. It specifies CASSYGTYWGEQYF.

J is TRBJ1-1 and V is TRBV7-8; possibly TRBD1 for D (6 bases). Trimming took 8 bases from V and 0 from J, leaving 19 bases between them. The CDR3 is 16 residues long. Per the germline V gene, CDR1 is SGHVS and CDR2 is FQNEAQ. CDR3 nucleotides: TGTGCCAGCCCGACCGCCTACGGGGGCTTGAACACTGAAGCTTTCTTT. Translating it yields CASPTAYGGLNTEAFF.

To note about this clonotype: One end of the junction varies from germline; a read error may be responsible. The chain combines TRBV7-9 with TRBJ2-5, with D possibly being TRBD1 (5 bases). Per germline, CDR1 SEHNR and CDR2 FQNEAQ (reference sequence). The length of the CDR3 is 14 residues. CDR3 coding DNA: TGTGCCAGCAGCTCCTGGACATTCCAACAGACCCAGTACTTC. Translated, it gives CASSSWTFQQTQYF.

This clonotype was recorded many times. CDR3 amino acids: CASSENNAQYF. CDR3 DNA: TGCGCCAGCAGTGAGAACAACGCGCAGTACTTC. This chain joins TRBV10-2 and TRBJ2-7; no clear D gene. The CDR3 runs 11 residues. V lost 2 bases and J 9 bases, leaving 8 bases between the germline ends. CDR1 is WSHSY, CDR2 SAAADI, per germline.

The chain recombines TRBV28 with TRBJ2-3; the D is unclear. The CDR3 consists of 14 residues. Germline lookup yields CDR1 MDHEN and CDR2 SYDVKM. V was clipped by 4 bases and J by 0 bases, with 8 bases between them. CDR3 coding DNA: TGTGCCAGCAGTTCGTTGACTAGCACAGATACGCAGTATTTT. It translates to CASSSLTSTDTQYF.

This clonotype was counted at least ten times. The genes are TRBV3-1 and TRBJ2-7; possible D gene TRBD2, 6 bases. The V gene lost 1 base and the J gene lost 8 bases, with 12 bases spanning the gap. This CDR3 contains 13 residues. The V gene's germline CDR1 is LGHDT and CDR2 YNNKEL (reference sequence). This CDR3 is CASSQARGGQQYF. In DNA form, the CDR3 reads TGTGCCAGCAGCCAAGCGCGGGGAGGCCAGCAGTACTTC.

This clonotype rates as medium-sized. The V gene is TRBV20-1, the J gene TRBJ2-5; either TRBD1 or TRBD2 may supply D (5 bases each). With 1 base removed from V and 5 bases from J, the gap between germline ends came to 11 bases. The germline V gene has CDR1 DFQATT and CDR2 SNEGSKA (reference sequence). CDR3 size: 13 residues. In DNA form, the CDR3 reads TGCAGTGCTAGAGTGGGGACGACGGAGACCCAGTACTTC. Translation: CSARVGTTETQYF.

In its sample, this clonotype is medium-sized. The chain links TRBV7-2 to TRBJ1-2; D unresolved. V was pared by 7 bases and J by 3 bases, with 15 bases between. There are 14 residues in the CDR3. Germline-derived CDR1 and CDR2 are SGHTA and FQGNSA. CDR3 sequence (DNA): TGTGCCAGCACCCTGGGAGGAGATGACTATGGCTACACCTTC. Translation: CASTLGGDDYGYTF.

A word on this clonotype: Here the CDR3 omits its conserved ending phenylalanine or tryptophan, so a read error is the likely source. The V and J genes are TRBV27 and TRBJ2-7, with TRBD2 matching 10 bases. The germline V gene has CDR1 MNHEY and CDR2 SMNVEV (reference sequence). This CDR3 contains 14 residues. The CDR3 loop is CASSFQREGNEQYL. CDR3 in DNA: TGTGCCAGCAGTTTCCAGCGGGAGGGAAACGAACAGTACCTC.

This chain links TRBV6-1 with TRBJ2-1; 12 bases align to TRBD2. The trim removed 6 bases at V and 9 bases at J, leaving 12 bases unmatched. Germline V gives CDR1 MNHNS, CDR2 SASEGT. This CDR3 spans 16 amino acids. CDR3 sequence reads: CASRGLAGLLLSEQFF. In nucleotides, the CDR3 is TGTGCCAGCAGAGGACTAGCGGGGCTTCTCCTAAGTGAGCAGTTCTTC.

By sample share, this clonotype is medium-sized. This rearrangement joins TRBV7-3 to TRBJ2-3; unclear D gene. Germline values: CDR1 SGHTA, CDR2 FQGTGA. The V gene lost 2 bases and the J gene lost 5 bases, with 5 bases spanning the gap. This CDR3 spans 12 amino acids. The CDR3 nucleotides are TGTGCCAGCAGCTTAGGGCGAGATACGCAGTATTTT. As protein: CASSLGRDTQYF.

As regards this clonotype: Possible read error: a much larger clone is one base away. V and J are TRBV12-3 or TRBV12-4 and TRBJ1-2, with unresolved D. There are 12 residues in the CDR3. The ends were cut back, 4 bases at V and 9 bases at J, with 12 bases in the middle. The CDR3 nucleotides are TGTGCCAGCAGTTGGGATACGCATTGCTACACCTTC. Its translation is CASSWDTHCYTF.

The chain links TRBV6-5 to TRBJ1-5, with 11 bases aligning to TRBD1. The CDR3 runs 14 residues. Germline CDR1 reads MNHEY; CDR2 reads SVGAGI. V lost 2 bases and J lost 9; bases outside the gene matches: 3. CDR3 sequence reads: CASSYGTGGGPQHF. CDR3 DNA sequence: TGTGCCAGCAGTTACGGGACAGGGGGGGGGCCCCAGCATTTT.

This clonotype was detected once. Given a much more abundant clone one base away, this may be a read error. The rearrangement uses TRBV4-1 and TRBJ1-4; tentatively, D is TRBD1 (6 bases). V dropped 5 bases and J dropped 7 bases, with 20 bases sitting between them. Germline V gives CDR1 MGHRA, CDR2 YSYEKL. The CDR3 length is 16 residues. The CDR3 reads CASSTNTWGRGEKLFF. The CDR3 coding sequence is TGCGCCAGCAGCACAAATACATGGGGCAGGGGTGAAAAACTGTTTTTT.

This clonotype came up many times. The V gene is TRBV6-1, the J gene TRBJ2-1; 13 bases are shared with TRBD2. The V gene's germline CDR1 is MNHNS and CDR2 SASEGT. Germline trimming cut 7 bases from V and 6 bases from J; bases unmatched to any gene: 6. The CDR3 is 15 amino acids. CDR3 bases: TGTGCCAGCACTATCGGGACTAGCGGGACCAATGAGCAGTTCTTC. This gives the protein CASTIGTSGTNEQFF.

This clonotype is medium-sized in the sample. The V call is TRBV4-2, the J call TRBJ2-3, with 13 bases lining up with TRBD2. Unmatched junction bases numbered 6, after V lost 2 bases and J lost 4 bases. Germline values: CDR1 LGHNA, CDR2 YNFKEQ. The CDR3 covers 17 residues. The CDR3: CASSQQGLAGVADTQYF. The CDR3 bases are TGTGCCAGCAGCCAACAAGGACTAGCGGGAGTAGCAGATACGCAGTATTTT.

The V gene is TRBV2, the J gene TRBJ2-3, with D maybe TRBD1 (6 bases). The CDR3 contains 15 residues. The V and J ends lost 4 bases and 9 bases respectively, with 20 bases between them. From germline, CDR1 is SNHLY and CDR2 FYNNEI. Written as DNA, the CDR3 is TGTGCCAGCAGTGCCCAACAGGAGGCGCAGGGGACGCAGTATTTT. As protein: CASSAQQEAQGTQYF.

The chain carries TRBV14 and TRBJ2-2; D not resolved. V was shortened by 0 bases and J by 1 base, with 12 bases between the two germline ends. Germline CDR1 SGHDN, CDR2 FVKESK. The CDR3 covers 17 residues. DNA for the CDR3: TGTGCCAGCAGCCAAGAAATTAGCAGTCTGAACACCGGGGAGCTGTTTTTT. Protein sequence: CASSQEISSLNTGELFF.

This chain joins TRBV4-1 and TRBJ2-1, with TRBD2 identical over 10 bases. This CDR3 spans 17 amino acids. From germline, CDR1 is MGHRA and CDR2 YSYEKL. Trimming removed 0 bases from V and 9 bases from J; junction bases left unmatched: 11. The CDR3 coding sequence is TGCGCCAGCAGCCAAGAGGATGCCAGCGGGGGGGCTGGTGAGCAGTTCTTC. It specifies CASSQEDASGGAGEQFF.

The V call is TRBV5-1, the J call TRBJ2-2; tentatively, D is TRBD1 or TRBD2 (7 bases each). The germline CDR1 and CDR2 sequences are SGHRS and YFSETQ. The CDR3 is 16 amino acids. V lost 3 bases and J 4 bases, leaving 16 bases between the germline ends. The chain's CDR3 is CASSWEGAPGTGELFF. The CDR3 nucleotides read TGCGCCAGCAGCTGGGAGGGGGCTCCGGGCACCGGGGAGCTGTTTTTT.

V usage is TRBV2 and J usage is TRBJ1-1, with D hard to call. V was shortened by 6 bases and J by 4 bases, with 12 bases between the two germline ends. Germline CDR1 is SNHLY and CDR2 is FYNNEI. The CDR3 is made up of 13 amino acids. CDR3 in amino acids: CASSLPPGTEAFF. The CDR3 DNA sequence: TGTGCCAGCAGCTTGCCCCCCGGCACTGAAGCTTTCTTT.

This sequence joins TRBV18 and TRBJ1-1, with D perhaps matching TRBD1 (6 bases). This CDR3 spans 14 amino acids. Germline lookup yields CDR1 KGHSH and CDR2 LQKENI. This CDR3 reads CSSSPVQGHQEAFF. The CDR3 nucleotides are TGTTCTAGCTCACCGGTACAGGGCCACCAGGAAGCTTTCTTT.

This clonotype showed up many times. The V and J genes are TRBV10-3 and TRBJ1-2; 7 positions agree with TRBD1. The CDR3 has 14 amino acids. Unmatched junction bases numbered 8, after V lost 6 bases and J lost 4 bases. From germline, CDR1 is ENHRY and CDR2 SYGVKD. In DNA, the CDR3 is TGTGCCATCAGATCCGGGACAGTCCTCTATGGCTACACCTTC. Translated, it gives CAIRSGTVLYGYTF.

This clonotype appeared a few times. This chain joins TRBV29-1 and TRBJ2-2, with D uncertain. V lost 5 bases and J lost 6, with 4 bases in between. The CDR3 sequence is 10 residues long. From germline, CDR1 is SQVTM and CDR2 ANQGSEA. CDR3 residues: CSVFSGELFF. CDR3 in DNA: TGCAGCGTTTTCTCCGGGGAGCTGTTTTTT.

The genes are TRBV10-2 and TRBJ1-5, with TRBD1 as a possible D gene (5 bases). V was cut by 0 bases and J by 9 bases, with 15 bases left in between. This CDR3 has 15 residues. In germline, CDR1 is WSHSY, CDR2 SAAADI. The CDR3 DNA reads as TGCGCCAGCAGTGAGTCCTCTAGCGGGGGGGGGCCCCAGCATTTT. This gives the protein CASSESSSGGGPQHF.

Relative to its sample, this clonotype is medium-sized. The chain employs TRBV6-2 or TRBV6-3 and TRBJ2-7; D might be TRBD1 or TRBD2, each matching 6 bases. Germline CDR1 reads MNHEY; CDR2 reads SVGEGT. V was cut by 5 bases and J by 0 bases, with 14 bases left in between. The CDR3 length is 15 residues. In nucleotides, the CDR3 is TGTGCCAGCAGTACGGGGGACAAAACCTCCTACGAGCAGTACTTC. Translation: CASSTGDKTSYEQYF.

By share of the sample, this clonotype is medium-sized. J is TRBJ2-5 and V is TRBV11-2; D may be TRBD1 or TRBD2 (6 bases each). The CDR3 contains 15 residues. Trimming cost V 0 bases and J 10 bases, with 18 bases left between them. The germline V gene has CDR1 SGHAT and CDR2 FQNNGV. The CDR3 loop reads CASSLDSGAGGYQYF. DNA for the CDR3: TGTGCCAGCAGCTTAGATAGTGGGGCCGGGGGCTACCAGTACTTC.